What follows are 21 T cell receptor beta chains derived from one specimen sequenced in a study of T-cell reconstitution after alpha-beta-depleted transplantation in children. Unique molecular identifiers were incorporated when the TCRbeta library was constructed. TCRdb analysed the PCR reads with MiXCR anew, one entry per CDR3 protein. Of approximately 520,000 distinct CDR3 sequences in the sample, 30% to 35% were seen once. The source was PBMCs from the stem cell graft donor, collected from the stem cell graft. These receptors were obtained from a human donor who donated a stem cell graft to a child with aplastic anemia.

This clonotype was seen more than once but under ten times. The rearrangement links TRBV11-1 to TRBJ2-7; TRBD2 matches 8 bases. The CDR3 is made up of 15 amino acids. J was trimmed by 2 bases and V by 1 base; bases with no gene match: 4. The germline gives CDR1 SGHAT, CDR2 FQDESV (reference sequence). CDR3: CASSLGLARTYEQYF. DNA for the CDR3: TGTGCCAGCAGCTTAGGACTAGCGAGAACCTACGAGCAGTACTTC.

The J gene is TRBJ2-1, the V gene TRBV29-1; a possible D gene is TRBD2 (5 bases). Germline CDR1 and CDR2: SQVTM and ANQGSEA. This CDR3 comprises 15 residues. Trimming took off 1 base at V and 2 bases at J, with 12 bases between the two ends. The CDR3 is CSVEGGSSTYNEQFF. CDR3 bases: TGCAGCGTTGAAGGTGGGAGTAGTACCTACAATGAGCAGTTCTTC.

CDR3 DNA: TGTGCCAGCAGCTTAGCCGCGAGGGCAGATACGCAGTATTTT. Translation: CASSLAARADTQYF. The chain couples TRBV7-2 to TRBJ2-3; possibly TRBD2 for D (5 bases). This CDR3 is built from 14 residues. V gave up 0 bases and J gave up 4 bases, with 8 bases separating them. The germline V gene encodes CDR1 SGHTA and CDR2 FQGNSA.

For the CDR3, the DNA is TGTGCCAGCTTTTCGGCGAATGAGCAGTTCTTC. Its protein is CASFSANEQFF. V is TRBV13 and J is TRBJ2-1; D not resolved. The ends were cut back, 8 bases at V and 7 bases at J, with 9 bases in the middle. Germline V gene lookup returns CDR1 PRHDT and CDR2 FYEKMQ (reference sequence). The CDR3 is made up of 11 amino acids.

This clonotype was counted a few times. The chain couples TRBV6-1 to TRBJ2-2; maybe TRBD2 (6 bases). Per the germline V gene, CDR1 is MNHNS and CDR2 is SASEGT. There are 14 residues in the CDR3. The germline V and J ends were trimmed by 6 bases and 4 bases, with 12 bases remaining between them. The CDR3 loop reads CASRDPGVTGELFF. CDR3 nucleotide sequence: TGTGCCAGCAGGGACCCGGGGGTCACCGGGGAGCTGTTTTTT.

There are a few counts of this clonotype. The chain has TRBV3-1 and TRBJ1-5, with a possible D match to TRBD1 (5 bases). V gave up 3 bases and J gave up 3 bases, with 9 bases separating them. The CDR3 is 14 residues long. CDR1 is LGHDT, CDR2 YNNKEL, per germline (reference sequence). CDR3: CASSQDTFNQPQHF. CDR3 DNA sequence: TGTGCCAGCAGCCAGGACACCTTCAATCAGCCCCAGCATTTT.

This clonotype has just a few counts. This chain connects TRBV4-2 to TRBJ1-5; the D is unclear. CDR1 and CDR2 from the germline V gene are LGHNA and YNFKEQ. Trimming removed 2 bases from V and 6 bases from J, with 5 bases in between. This CDR3 has 12 residues. The CDR3 sequence: CASSQSGQPQHF. DNA for the CDR3: TGTGCCAGCAGCCAAAGCGGTCAGCCCCAGCATTTT.

V gene TRBV12-3 or TRBV12-4 combines with J gene TRBJ2-2, with 9 bases fitting TRBD1. J gave up 4 bases and V 3 bases, and 6 bases lay outside the gene matches. The CDR3 extends over 16 amino acids. As DNA, the CDR3 is TGTGCCAGCAGTTTTTCGGGACAGGGCGGCACCGGGGAGCTGTTTTTT. This gives the protein CASSFSGQGGTGELFF.

The CDR3 DNA is TGTGCCAGCAGCCCCCCCGGCCGGGACCTTAGCAATCAGCCCCAGCATTTT. Its translation: CASSPPGRDLSNQPQHF. This sequence joins TRBV7-2 and TRBJ1-5; D may be TRBD1 (5 bases). V was clipped by 5 bases and J by 0 bases, with 17 bases between them. CDR3 length equals 17 residues. Germline V gene sequence: CDR1 SGHTA, CDR2 FQGNSA.

The sample holds a few counts of this clonotype. The chain employs TRBV6-2 or TRBV6-3 and TRBJ2-3; D gene ambiguous. Germline CDR1 MNHEY, CDR2 SVGEGT. This CDR3 spans 13 amino acids. Deletions cut 0 bases from V and 4 bases from J, with 5 bases between. The CDR3 protein is CASSYSAPDTQYF. The CDR3 DNA follows: TGTGCCAGCAGTTACTCCGCCCCAGATACGCAGTATTTT.

The chain uses TRBV7-2 and TRBJ2-3; 8 bases align to TRBD2. The germline gives CDR1 SGHTA, CDR2 FQGNSA. CDR3 length: 16 residues. The V segment lost 3 bases and the J segment 2 bases; nucleotides outside the gene matches: 7. CDR3 in DNA: TGTGCCAGCAGCTTGGGAGCGGGAGCGAACACAGATACGCAGTATTTT. This translates into CASSLGAGANTDTQYF.

The chain couples TRBV5-4 to TRBJ2-5, with 9 bases identical to TRBD1. V dropped 2 bases and J dropped 4; count of bases not matched to a gene: 9. Germline V gives CDR1 SGHNT, CDR2 YYREEE (reference sequence). The CDR3 consists of 16 residues. CDR3 loop: CASSFQQQGARETQYF. The CDR3, as DNA: TGTGCCAGCAGCTTCCAGCAACAGGGGGCGCGAGAGACCCAGTACTTC.

The rearrangement links TRBV5-1 to TRBJ1-1; weak D call: TRBD1 (6 bases). The CDR3 covers 14 residues. The V gene's germline CDR1 is SGHRS and CDR2 YFSETQ. Trimming cost V 0 bases and J 3 bases, with 9 bases left between them. Here the CDR3 reads CASSLEDRYTEAFF. The CDR3 DNA is TGCGCCAGCAGCTTGGAGGACAGATACACTGAAGCTTTCTTT.

The chain carries TRBV28 and TRBJ2-2; perhaps TRBD1 as D (5 bases). CDR3 length equals 14 residues. V lost 5 bases, J lost 0 bases, and 7 bases lay in between. Germline lookup yields CDR1 MDHEN and CDR2 SYDVKM. The DNA for the CDR3 is TGTGCCAGCAGTCCAGGGTCGAACACCGGGGAGCTGTTTTTT. This translates into CASSPGSNTGELFF. Looking up the rest from reference TRBV28 and TRBJ2-2 gives the full variable domain: DVKVTQSSRYLVKRTGEKVFLECVQDMDHENMFWYRQDPGLGLRLIYFSYDVKMKEKGDIPEGYSVSREKKERFSLILESASTNQTSMYLCASSPGSNTGELFFGEGSRLTVL.

This clonotype was recorded a few times. This chain uses TRBV7-9 with TRBJ1-1; TRBD1 might be the D (6 bases). Trimming stripped 5 bases from V and 1 base from J, with 11 bases between. The CDR3 consists of 14 residues. Germline CDR1 reads SEHNR; CDR2 reads FQNEAQ (reference sequence). CDR3 region: CASSEPGENTEAFF. CDR3 bases: TGTGCCAGCAGCGAACCAGGGGAGAACACTGAAGCTTTCTTT. The full variable domain, its missing parts supplied by reference TRBV7-9 and TRBJ1-1, is DTGVSQNPRHKITKRGQNVTFRCDPISEHNRLYWYRQTLGQGPEFLTYFQNEAQLEKSRLLSDRFSAERPKGSFSTLEIQRTEQGDSAMYLCASSEPGENTEAFFGQGTRLTVV.

This clonotype was counted once. The genes are TRBV5-1 and TRBJ1-3; 8 bases line up with TRBD1. V shed 4 bases, J shed 0 bases, and the junction held 9 bases outside the gene matches. Looked up from germline, CDR1 is SGHRS and CDR2 is YFSETQ. This CDR3 region has 17 residues. CDR3 amino acids: CASSLSSGTGSGNTIYF. The CDR3 DNA is TGCGCCAGCAGCCTATCATCCGGGACAGGCTCTGGAAACACCATATATTTT.

The chain combines TRBV7-2 with TRBJ2-3; TRBD2 aligns across 10 bases. Unmatched junction bases numbered 4, after V lost 3 bases and J lost 1 base. The CDR3 runs 16 residues. Per the germline V gene, CDR1 is SGHTA and CDR2 is FQGNSA. CDR3 coding DNA: TGTGCCAGCAGCTTTTCTCTAGCGGGAGGCACAGATACGCAGTATTTT. Protein: CASSFSLAGGTDTQYF. The full variable domain, completed using reference TRBV7-2 and TRBJ2-3, is GAGVSQSPSNKVTEKGKDVELRCDPISGHTALYWYRQSLGQGLEFLIYFQGNSAPDKSGLPSDRFSAERTGGSVSTLTIQRTQQEDSAVYLCASSFSLAGGTDTQYFGPGTRLTVL.

The chain carries TRBV5-1 and TRBJ1-1; the D gene is possibly TRBD1 (5 bases). This CDR3 has 14 amino acids. Germline CDR1 is SGHRS and CDR2 is YFSETQ. The V end was cut by 0 bases, the J end by 8 bases, with 14 bases between. The CDR3 sequence: CASSLVAGSMEAFF. CDR3 nucleotide sequence: TGCGCCAGCAGCTTGGTGGCAGGGTCGATGGAAGCTTTCTTT.

This clonotype was counted between two and nine times. The V call is TRBV29-1, the J call TRBJ2-7; D is ambiguous. The CDR3 is 12 residues long. V lost 7 bases and J 3 bases, leaving 13 bases between the germline ends. Germline CDR1 is SQVTM and CDR2 is ANQGSEA. CDR3 amino acids: CSAVDRNYEQYV. In DNA, the CDR3 is TGCAGCGCCGTGGACCGAAACTACGAGCAGTACGTC.

The chain's CDR3 is CASSRQGGGAYNEQFF. The CDR3 DNA reads as TGTGCCAGCTCACGACAGGGAGGCGGGGCCTACAATGAGCAGTTCTTC. The chain couples TRBV18 to TRBJ2-1, with D perhaps matching TRBD1 (7 bases). V was clipped by 4 bases and J by 2 bases, with 15 bases between them. This CDR3 is 16 amino acids long. The germline gives CDR1 KGHSH, CDR2 LQKENI.

The V and J genes are TRBV7-2 and TRBJ1-5, with D possibly being TRBD1 (6 bases). The CDR3 has 13 residues. Trimming left V 2 bases short and J 6 bases short, with 8 bases between. The germline CDR1 and CDR2 sequences are SGHTA and FQGNSA. This CDR3 reads CASSLTGTQPQHF. In DNA form, the CDR3 reads TGTGCCAGCAGCTTAACAGGGACTCAGCCCCAGCATTTT.